This passage covers 12 T cell receptor beta chains from one sample sequenced in a study of cytomegalovirus exposure and HLA in healthy donors. The PCR used 60 Vbeta and 13 Jbeta primers. Clones were sequenced by immunoSEQ multiplex PCR, and TCRdb holds only the in-frame ones, with some missing. The sample contains around 140,000 clones, approximately 84% of which appear only once. The source material was PBMCs. These receptors were obtained from a woman aged 60-70 years in good health and CMV-seropositive.

The CDR3 DNA reads TGTGCCAGCAGCCAAGTAGGGGGCTTGCCTCAAGAGACCCAGTACTTC. Translated: CASSQVGGLPQETQYF. The rearrangement uses TRBV4-2 and TRBJ2-5; 7 positions match TRBD1. Germline V gene lookup returns CDR1 LGHNA and CDR2 YNFKEQ. With 1 base clipped from V and 2 bases from J, the junction kept 7 bases outside the gene matches. CDR3 size: 16 residues.

The chain has TRBV9 and TRBJ2-5; a possible D gene is TRBD1 (6 bases). The V gene lost 3 bases and the J gene lost 5 bases, with 14 bases spanning the gap. The CDR3 length is 14 residues. Germline V gene sequence: CDR1 SGDLS, CDR2 YYNGEE. Here the CDR3 DNA reads TGTGCCAGCAGCGCTATACAGGGAACGGAGACCCAGTACTTC. This gives the protein CASSAIQGTETQYF.

This chain links TRBV29-1 with TRBJ1-2; D is possibly TRBD1 (5 bases). V was pared by 5 bases and J by 9 bases, with 16 bases between. The CDR3 covers 12 residues. Germline CDR1 is SQVTM and CDR2 is ANQGSEA. The CDR3 DNA sequence: TGCAGCGTTTCCCCTGACAGTGTTAGCTACACCTTC. This codes for CSVSPDSVSYTF.

This chain links TRBV9 with TRBJ2-2, with TRBD2 matching 11 bases. Germline V CDR1 and CDR2: SGDLS, YYNGEE. V was clipped by 1 base and J by 2 bases; unmatched bases: 7. This CDR3 is built from 18 residues. In DNA form, the CDR3 reads TGTGCCAGCAGCGTAACTTCCGGGACTAGCGGAAACACCGGGGAGCTGTTTTTT. Protein: CASSVTSGTSGNTGELFF.

The chain is built from TRBV18 and TRBJ2-5, with D hard to call. The germline V gene has CDR1 KGHSH and CDR2 LQKENI. The CDR3 consists of 14 residues. Trimming took off 4 bases at V and 3 bases at J, with 12 bases between the two ends. CDR3 loop: CASSLYTTEETQYF. The DNA for the CDR3 is TGTGCCAGCTCACTTTACACAACAGAAGAGACCCAGTACTTC.

The V gene is TRBV5-4, the J gene TRBJ1-1; D possibly corresponds to TRBD1 (6 bases). Deletions cut 5 bases from V and 7 bases from J, with 18 bases between. Germline assignment: CDR1 SGHNT and CDR2 YYREEE (reference sequence). CDR3 length: 14 amino acids. The CDR3 sequence is CASRILGGAFEAFF. Written as DNA, the CDR3 is TGTGCCAGCAGGATACTAGGGGGAGCATTTGAAGCTTTCTTT. The full variable domain, with the rest looked up from reference TRBV5-4 and TRBJ1-1, is ETGVTQSPTHLIKTRGQQVTLRCSSQSGHNTVSWYQQALGQGPQFIFQYYREEENGRGNFPPRFSGLQFPNYSSELNVNALELDDSALYLCASRILGGAFEAFFGQGTRLTVV.

The V and J genes are TRBV6-6 and TRBJ2-1; D unclear. The germline CDR1 and CDR2 sequences are MNHNY and SVGAGI (reference sequence). V was trimmed by 6 bases and J by 6 bases, leaving 6 bases between them. The CDR3 length is 11 residues. As DNA, the CDR3 is TGTGCCAGCAGGTCGGTCAATGAGCAGTTCTTC. Its protein product is CASRSVNEQFF.

The chain couples TRBV27 to TRBJ1-5; 7 positions match TRBD1. The junction had 6 bases not matched to a gene; V was cut back by 6 bases and J by 4 bases. CDR1 MNHEY and CDR2 SMNVEV come from the germline V gene (reference sequence). The CDR3 loop spans 14 amino acids. This CDR3 reads CASRPGGLNQPQHF. Written as DNA, the CDR3 is TGTGCCAGCAGACCAGGGGGTCTAAATCAGCCCCAGCATTTT.

This rearrangement joins TRBV5-1 to TRBJ1-1; D is uncertain. Germline V gene lookup returns CDR1 SGHRS and CDR2 YFSETQ. The CDR3 spans 13 residues. V lost 0 bases to trimming and J lost 2 bases, with 5 bases between them. The CDR3 sequence: CASSLGPNTEAFF. CDR3 coding DNA: TGCGCCAGCAGCTTGGGGCCAAACACTGAAGCTTTCTTT.

The chain uses TRBV7-6 and TRBJ2-7; the match to TRBD1 covers 9 bases. J gave up 7 bases and V 8 bases, and 3 bases lay outside the gene matches. Per the germline V gene, CDR1 is SGHVS and CDR2 is FNYEAQ. CDR3 length: 11 residues. The CDR3 is CASQQGAEQYF. The CDR3 DNA reads as TGTGCCAGCCAACAGGGGGCTGAGCAGTACTTC.

The chain combines TRBV2 with TRBJ2-1, with D possibly being TRBD1 (6 bases). V dropped 7 bases and J dropped 0 bases, with 13 bases sitting between them. This CDR3 has 15 amino acids. Germline-derived CDR1 and CDR2 are SNHLY and FYNNEI. CDR3 protein: CASIGQLSSYNEQFF. In DNA form, the CDR3 reads TGTGCCAGCATCGGACAGCTTAGCTCCTACAATGAGCAGTTCTTC. The whole variable domain, remainder taken from reference TRBV2 and TRBJ2-1, is EPEVTQTPSHQVTQMGQEVILRCVPISNHLYFYWYRQILGQKVEFLVSFYNNEISEKSEIFDDQFSVERPDGSNFTLKIRSTKLEDSAMYFCASIGQLSSYNEQFFGPGTRLTVL.

The chain links TRBV13 to TRBJ1-4; the D is unclear. Per the germline V gene, CDR1 is PRHDT and CDR2 is FYEKMQ (reference sequence). The CDR3 is made up of 14 amino acids. Trimming took 1 base from V and 7 from J, leaving 10 bases between them. CDR3 loop: CASSLAGGREKLFF. The CDR3, as DNA: TGTGCCAGCAGCTTAGCGGGTGGTCGTGAAAAACTGTTTTTT.